This T cell receptor (beta chain) was sequenced for a study of Ad26.COV2.S vaccination and SARS-CoV-2 variants. Study as a whole: Doses of Ad26.COV2.S were injected into muscle once or twice, 56 days apart.

Profiling relied on immunoSEQ multiplex PCR, and the TCRdb table lists in-frame clones only, not all of them. The profile covers about 260,000 clones, with 87% appearing a single time and about 2.8% taken by the ten largest. Points from the study as a whole: Vaccinees displayed broader spike-specific TCR repertoires than placebo recipients.

Indicated treatment: some 19 received Ad26.COV2.S at low or high dose, single or two shots; five or six received placebo; per-sample allocation not given. Collection of the samples took place on day 63 after the first injection of vaccine or placebo. The vaccine antigen was prefusion-stabilized Wuhan SARS-CoV-2 spike. On this clone itself: Its antigen is as yet unknown.

The germline CDR1 and CDR2 sequences are LNHDA and SQIVND (reference sequence). V was pared by 7 bases and J by 4 bases, with 7 bases between. The CDR3 totals 12 residues. The receptor was derived from a person aged 18 to 65 who received the Ad26.COV2.S COVID-19 vaccine or a placebo. Source: peripheral blood, taken in a trial of Ad26.COV2.S vaccine versus placebo. The gene calls are TRBV19 and TRBJ2-2; D remains ambiguous. In DNA, the CDR3 is TGTGCCAGTACCCAGAGCACCGGGGAGCTGTTTTTT. Encoded protein: CASTQSTGELFF.